The entry that follows covers one TCR beta chain sequence. There is no known antigen for this receptor. There are no base qualities to consult, and no much larger clone falls within one base. TCR beta repertoires were profiled from peripheral blood of roughly 13 young patients with multiple sclerosis to demonstrate the VDJtools post-analysis software. The multiple sclerosis patients were children and adolescents ranging in age from 6 to 15 years. The method behind the library was PCR. Sequenced on an Illumina HiSeq 2500. To reduce PCR and sequencing biases, unique molecular identifiers were incorporated into the TCR beta cDNA libraries. Per 1 to 10 million input T cells, roughly 500,000 cDNA molecules were obtained, such that each molecule approximated one T cell. The same protocol used for the earlier healthy control dataset was applied to prepare and sequence the patient libraries. Samples belonging to the same batch were prepared together, multiplexed and sequenced on a shared HiSeq lane. As for how the authors treated the data: Raw barcoded reads were processed with MIGEC, discarding single-read molecular identifier groups before consensus assembly and CDR3 extraction. VDJtools was used for post-analysis of the clonotype tables, and diversity was normalized by down-sampling every dataset to the size of the smallest sample. Repertoire overlap clustering matched CDR3 amino acid but not nucleotide sequences to correct batch-related cross-sample contamination. In TCRdb, the public reads were trimmed at Q25 with fastp and aligned with MiXCR, with productive beta chains retained. Rows are combined by CDR3 protein, so each entry shows the most common genes and DNA. The V and J calls reflect TCRdb's pipeline rather than the authors' work. The sample table records about 820,000 distinct CDR3 sequences; 53% of these occur just once. Approximately 4.5% of the sample rests with the top ten.

The CDR3, from cysteine to phenylalanine, totals 13 residues. Just the 39-base CDR3 DNA is kept, in frame starting at base 1. The germline V gene (reference sequence) yields MNHNY for CDR1 and SVGAGI for CDR2. Between the V and J ends, shortened by 4 bases and 5 bases respectively, the junction contains 11 bases. This entry comes from a study of post-analysis software for immune sequencing data (dated by TCRdb to 2014 to 2015). Some background on the complete study: Relapsing-remitting, secondary progressive and progressive-relapsing multiple sclerosis were recorded as disease courses, and subtype annotation was lacking for some patients. The patient repertoires were compared against approximately eleven previously published healthy control repertoires obtained from donors aged about 6 to 26 years. A subset of samples was prepared in parallel using single-end sample barcoding, then pooled and co-amplified after Illumina adapter ligation.

General study outcomes and caveats: The multiple sclerosis patient group was slightly younger than the control group. Direct clustering with F measure showed strong co-clustering of samples prepared in the same batch, prompting a batch-effect correction. Four or five TRBV segments, including TRBV5-6, TRBV5-1 and TRBV20-1, were significantly more frequent in patients than controls. Normalized Chao1 diversity was significantly lower in multiple sclerosis patients than controls, suggesting substantial peripheral T-cell clonal expansion.

The clonotype comes from a girl between 10 and 17 years old with multiple sclerosis. Sequences were obtained from blood. The V and J genes are TRBV6-6 and TRBJ1-1; TRBD1 might be the D gene, on 5 matching bases. The CDR3 has the sequence CASSSPGYTEAFF. The DNA sequence is TGTGCCAGCAGTTCCCCAGGGTATACTGAAGCTTTCTTT.